The present T cell receptor (beta chain) was sequenced within a study of blood T cells in healthy people across ages. On the study more broadly: Per two T cells, about one barcoded beta molecule was captured through template switching.

Germline V gene sequence: CDR1 SQVTM, CDR2 ANQGSEA. Between the trimmed V and J ends, which lost 0 bases and 0 bases, there was a span of 11 bases. The CDR3 contains 16 residues. Approximately 10 milliliters was the volume of peripheral blood drawn from each donor. A second PCR of 7 to 11 cycles used a sample-barcoded 5' primer and a J-beta primer mix. The template-switch adaptor, which had 12 random nucleotides, put a tag on each cDNA molecule. A single record per CDR3 protein comes from TCRdb applying MiXCR to the 5' RACE reads. Of 630,000 or so distinct CDR3 sequences listed, approximately 30% are singletons. Note on this clonotype: Its specificity is unknown.

General study results and limits: Strongly correlated with naive T cell percentage was TCR beta diversity.

The clonotype was recovered from a woman older than 75 in good health. The chain links TRBV29-1 to TRBJ2-2; D remains ambiguous. The sample taken for sequencing was blood. The CDR3 DNA follows: TGCAGCGTTGAAGATCGAATTGTCGCGAACACCGGGGAGCTGTTTTTT. It translates to CSVEDRIVANTGELFF.